The 19 T cell receptor beta chains below come from one sample, sequenced in a study of naive and memory T cell subsets. Their antigens remain unidentified. General study results and limits: Possibly reflecting memory cells re-expressing CD45RA, a few larger clonotypes occurred in naive repertoires, especially CD8.

The beta constant-region primer was an equimolar mix of two oligonucleotides covering TRBC1 and TRBC2. Four rounds of PCR amplified the ligated cDNA using nested alpha and beta constant-region primers plus SP2. MiXCR, applied by TCRdb to the UMI-ligation and nested PCR reads, yields one record per CDR3 protein. The data contain more than 120,000 distinct CDR3 sequences, approximately 20% of them singletons. The material sequenced was naive CD8+ T cells from blood. The receptor set was obtained from a human donor in good health.

This clonotype was detected a few times. The chain recombines TRBV5-1 with TRBJ2-1; unclear D gene. Trimming pared 3 bases from V and 0 bases from J, leaving 7 bases between. This CDR3 contains 14 residues. Germline V gene sequence: CDR1 SGHRS, CDR2 YFSETQ. In DNA, the CDR3 is TGCGCCAGCAGCTCGGACCGCTCCTACAATGAGCAGTTCTTC. Protein: CASSSDRSYNEQFF.

This clonotype was observed a few times. This chain links TRBV28 with TRBJ2-3; no reliable D call. Per germline, CDR1 MDHEN and CDR2 SYDVKM. The CDR3 is 14 amino acids. V lost 7 bases and J lost 2, with 13 bases in between. CDR3 nucleotide sequence: TGTGCCAGCAAATGGAAGCCCAACACAGATACGCAGTATTTT. It codes for CASKWKPNTDTQYF.

V and J are TRBV3-1 and TRBJ2-5; TRBD2 might be the D (6 bases). Germline V gives CDR1 LGHDT, CDR2 YNNKEL (reference sequence). The ends were cut back, 0 bases at V and 5 bases at J, with 16 bases in the middle. The CDR3 consists of 16 residues. CDR3 in DNA: TGTGCCAGCAGCCAAGACGGGAGTTTCCCAGTGGAGACCCAGTACTTC. Its translation is CASSQDGSFPVETQYF.

This clonotype was counted between two and nine times. The rearrangement links TRBV6-1 to TRBJ2-7; unclear D gene. From germline, CDR1 is MNHNS and CDR2 SASEGT. V lost 2 bases, J lost 1 base, and 6 bases lay in between. CDR3 length: 13 residues. This chain's CDR3 is CASSERPSYEQYF. The CDR3, as DNA: TGTGCCAGCAGTGAACGGCCGTCCTACGAGCAGTACTTC.

The chain joins TRBV2 to TRBJ2-7; TRBD2 aligns across 12 bases. J lost 7 bases, V lost 7 bases, and 2 bases had no gene match. The CDR3 is 12 residues long. Germline CDR1 SNHLY, CDR2 FYNNEI. The CDR3 here is CASMGLAGEQYF. CDR3 sequence (DNA): TGTGCCAGCATGGGACTAGCGGGTGAGCAGTACTTC.

This chain joins TRBV28 and TRBJ2-1, with a possible D match to TRBD2 (7 bases). This CDR3 is built from 16 residues. V was pared by 4 bases and J by 5 bases, with 18 bases between. Germline-derived CDR1 and CDR2 are MDHEN and SYDVKM. CDR3 in amino acids: CASSSLGGEGDNEQFF. The DNA of the CDR3 is TGTGCCAGCAGTTCCCTGGGGGGGGAGGGGGACAATGAGCAGTTCTTC.

The chain recombines TRBV25-1 with TRBJ1-1, with D perhaps matching TRBD1 (5 bases). With 1 base removed from V and 5 bases from J, the gap between germline ends came to 11 bases. Germline loops: CDR1 MGHDK, CDR2 SYGVNS. The CDR3 spans 14 residues. The DNA for the CDR3 is TGTGCCAGCAGTGAATCTGAGGGGAGGACTGAAGCTTTCTTT. This encodes CASSESEGRTEAFF.

This clonotype was counted only a few times. The chain has TRBV5-5 and TRBJ1-1; D call uncertain. The V end lost 1 base, the J end lost 3 bases, and 13 bases lay between the germline ends. CDR3 length: 15 amino acids. Germline assignment: CDR1 SGHKS and CDR2 YYEKEE (reference sequence). The CDR3 DNA is TGTGCCAGCAGCTTGAAGCGGGATTGGTACACTGAAGCTTTCTTT. Amino acid sequence: CASSLKRDWYTEAFF. The whole variable domain, filled in from reference TRBV5-5 and TRBJ1-1, reads DAGVTQSPTHLIKTRGQQVTLRCSPISGHKSVSWYQQVLGQGPQFIFQYYEKEERGRGNFPDRFSARQFPNYSSELNVNALLLGDSALYLCASSLKRDWYTEAFFGQGTRLTVV.

This clonotype was counted only a few times. The gene calls are TRBV13 and TRBJ2-1; 10 nucleotides agree with TRBD2. There are 15 residues in the CDR3. Germline values: CDR1 PRHDT, CDR2 FYEKMQ (reference sequence). V was clipped by 3 bases and J by 5 bases; unmatched bases: 4. The CDR3 protein is CASSFPSGRNNEQFF. The CDR3 bases are TGTGCCAGCAGCTTCCCTAGCGGGAGAAACAATGAGCAGTTCTTC.

This clonotype has just a few counts. The chain recombines TRBV9 with TRBJ2-1; D might be TRBD1 (5 bases). The V and J ends lost 3 bases and 12 bases respectively, with 25 bases between them. Germline V gives CDR1 SGDLS, CDR2 YYNGEE. CDR3 length: 16 amino acids. Here the CDR3 DNA reads TGTGCCAGCAGCGCCGGTAGGGGCGGCGGCCTTTTCGGGCAGTTCTTC. The encoded protein is CASSAGRGGGLFGQFF. The full variable domain, its missing parts supplied by reference TRBV9 and TRBJ2-1, is DSGVTQTPKHLITATGQRVTLRCSPRSGDLSVYWYQQSLDQGLQFLIQYYNGEERAKGNILERFSAQQFPDLHSELNLSSLELGDSALYFCASSAGRGGGLFGQFFGPGTRLTVL.

J is TRBJ2-1 and V is TRBV4-1; D gene ambiguous. The length of the CDR3 is 15 residues. Germline lookup yields CDR1 MGHRA and CDR2 YSYEKL. V was trimmed by 0 bases and J by 0 bases, leaving 6 bases between them. CDR3 residues: CASSQEWISYNEQFF. CDR3 in DNA: TGCGCCAGCAGCCAAGAGTGGATCTCCTACAATGAGCAGTTCTTC.

The CDR3 bases are TGTGCCAGCAGCCATGGACAGGGGGCCTACGAGCAGTACTTC. It yields the protein CASSHGQGAYEQYF. This sequence joins TRBV14 and TRBJ2-7; 10 bases match TRBD1. The CDR3 has 14 residues. J lost 2 bases, V lost 3 bases, and 1 base had no gene match. CDR1 is SGHDN, CDR2 FVKESK, per germline.

The rearrangement links TRBV28 to TRBJ1-4; 8 nucleotides match TRBD1. Germline V gene data show CDR1 as MDHEN and CDR2 as SYDVKM. J was trimmed by 5 bases and V by 5 bases; bases with no gene match: 1. The length of the CDR3 is 13 residues. The CDR3 coding sequence is TGTGCCAGCAGTAACAGGGGGAATGAAAAACTGTTTTTT. This translates into CASSNRGNEKLFF.

The CDR3 DNA reads TGTGCCAGCAGTCCAGACAGGGGGGCGGGTCAGCCCCAGCATTTT. Protein product: CASSPDRGAGQPQHF. This chain connects TRBV27 to TRBJ1-5; 9 bases fit TRBD1. J gave up 6 bases and V 5 bases, and 8 bases lay outside the gene matches. The CDR3 consists of 15 residues. Germline V gene data show CDR1 as MNHEY and CDR2 as SMNVEV (reference sequence).

The CDR3 coding sequence is TGTGCCAGCAGTTTAAGTCTCGCAGGATCCTATGGCTACACCTTC. Its translation is CASSLSLAGSYGYTF. The J gene is TRBJ1-2, the V gene TRBV27; D is uncertain. The CDR3 is 15 residues long. The germline V gene has CDR1 MNHEY and CDR2 SMNVEV (reference sequence). V lost 2 bases and J 4 bases, leaving 14 bases between the germline ends.

The CDR3 coding sequence is TGTGCCAGCAGCTTTGAATTCAGTCAGGGCTACCAAGAGACCCAGTACTTC. It encodes CASSFEFSQGYQETQYF. The chain is built from TRBV7-8 and TRBJ2-5; a weak D match, TRBD1 (5 bases). Germline lookup yields CDR1 SGHVS and CDR2 FQNEAQ. The CDR3 runs to 17 residues. The V and J ends lost 3 bases and 0 bases respectively, with 17 bases between them.

The CDR3 protein is CASSLGLAGDGEQFF. CDR3 DNA: TGTGCCAGCAGTTTAGGGCTAGCGGGGGATGGTGAGCAGTTCTTC. V is TRBV27 and J is TRBJ2-1; 10 bases align to TRBD2. Trimming cost V 2 bases and J 9 bases; bases outside gene matches: 7. CDR1 is MNHEY and CDR2 is SMNVEV in the germline V gene (reference sequence). The CDR3 consists of 15 residues.

This clonotype was counted only a few times. The genes are TRBV20-1 and TRBJ2-5; no clear D gene. Germline lookup yields CDR1 DFQATT and CDR2 SNEGSKA (reference sequence). This CDR3 is built from 11 residues. V was pared by 0 bases and J by 7 bases, with 6 bases between. CDR3 nucleotides: TGCAGTGCTAGAGAGGTTGGGACCCAGTACTTC. It codes for CSAREVGTQYF.

A few counts support this clonotype. The chain joins TRBV27 to TRBJ2-3; 8 bases line up with TRBD2. CDR3 length equals 12 residues. Germline V gene data show CDR1 as MNHEY and CDR2 as SMNVEV (reference sequence). V shed 8 bases and J 6 bases; nucleotides not matched to a gene: 4. DNA of the CDR3: TGTGCCAGCGGCGGCGGGAGGGATACGCAGTATTTT. This translates into CASGGGRDTQYF.